One and the same sample provided the 5 T cell receptor beta chains below, sequenced in a study of blood T cell repertoires in COVID-19. Measured with immunoSEQ multiplex PCR; TCRdb has only the in-frame clones, and not every one. This sample has around 180,000 clones, with around four fifths found just once. Sequenced: peripheral blood. Source of these receptors: a woman aged 30 to 39 with acute or convalescent COVID-19.

This rearrangement joins TRBV3-1 (or the pseudogene TRBV3-2) to TRBJ2-7; no reliable D call. V gave up 1 base and J gave up 5 bases, with 12 bases separating them. The CDR3 length is 14 residues. Germline CDR1 reads LGHDT; CDR2 reads YNNKEL (reference sequence). CDR3 nucleotides: TGTGCCAGCAGCCAAGTCGAGTTTTACGACGAGCAGTACTTC. Residues: CASSQVEFYDEQYF.

Regarding this clone: The sample holds other DNA sequences that translate to the same CDR3. This chain links TRBV28 with TRBJ1-1; TRBD1 might be the D (5 bases). This CDR3 contains 12 residues. The germline CDR1 and CDR2 sequences are MDHEN and SYDVKM. V was clipped by 2 bases and J by 4 bases, with 5 bases between them. For the CDR3, the DNA is TGTGCCAGCAGTTTAAGGGGCACTGAAGCTTTCTTT. Translated, it gives CASSLRGTEAFF.

This clone was recorded only once. The chain has TRBV30 and TRBJ1-1; D may be TRBD1 (6 bases). The CDR3 spans 14 residues. The V end lost 5 bases, the J end lost 3 bases, and 16 bases lay between the germline ends. Germline V gene data show CDR1 as GTSNPN and CDR2 as SVGIG (reference sequence). CDR3 amino acids: CAWDRPPEHTEAFF. Written as DNA, the CDR3 is TGTGCCTGGGACAGGCCCCCCGAACACACTGAAGCTTTCTTT. Together with reference TRBV30 and TRBJ1-1, the CDR3 gives the full variable domain: SQTIHQWPATLVQPVGSPLSLECTVEGTSNPNLYWYRQAAGRGLQLLFYSVGIGQISSEVPQNLSASRPQDRQFILSSKKLLLSDSGFYLCAWDRPPEHTEAFFGQGTRLTVV.

The chain carries TRBV27 and TRBJ2-1; 7 nucleotides match TRBD1. Unmatched junction bases numbered 1, after V lost 5 bases and J lost 6 bases. CDR1 is MNHEY and CDR2 is SMNVEV in the germline V gene (reference sequence). The CDR3 is 12 amino acids. The CDR3 coding sequence is TGTGCCAGCAGTCCAGGGGGCAATGAGCAGTTCTTC. It specifies CASSPGGNEQFF.

The rearrangement links TRBV27 to TRBJ1-6, with TRBD1 matching over 10 bases. V gave up 4 bases and J gave up 2 bases; unmatched junction bases: 5. Germline values: CDR1 MNHEY, CDR2 SMNVEV (reference sequence). CDR3 size: 17 residues. The DNA for the CDR3 is TGTGCCAGCAGTTACGCGGGACAGGGGCCCTATAATTCACCCCTCCACTTT. Translation: CASSYAGQGPYNSPLHF.